Listed here are 29 T cell receptor beta chains from one sample, sequenced in a study of CD8+ T cells in alopecia areata. The pooled cutaneous lymph node cells were sorted using several markers (CD4, CD8alpha, NKG2D, NKG2ACE and others). Isolated RNA was reverse transcribed into cDNA used as the sequencing template. The assay was immunoSEQ multiplex PCR, and TCRdb's table has in-frame clones only and misses some. Recorded here are 200,000 to 300,000 clones, none singletons. Sequences were obtained from CD4+ T cells sorted from a lymph node. These receptors were collected from a C3H/HeJ mouse with alopecia areata. MHC haplotype here: H2-k.

Points on this clone: Genes here carry mouse names. The read ends 4 residues before the CDR3 terminus; that terminus is restored from the germline J gene. The rearrangement links TRBV19 to TRBJ2-3; 8 bases are a match to TRBD2. The CDR3 sequence is 15 residues long. Per the germline V gene, CDR1 is FNHDT and CDR2 is SITEND (reference sequence). Trimming removed 5 bases from V and 3 bases from J; junction bases left unmatched: 8. This CDR3 is CASRGLVSPAETLYF. CDR3 bases read: TGTGCCAGCAGGGGACTGGTTTCCCCCGCAGAA.

A word on this clone: All gene names here are mouse names. Read sequence stops 4 residues before the CDR3 end, and the germline J gene provides the missing end. The V gene is TRBV19, the J gene TRBJ2-7; 7 bases fit TRBD1. The germline V gene has CDR1 FNHDT and CDR2 SITEND (reference sequence). Trimming removed 4 bases from V and 0 bases from J; junction bases left unmatched: 7. The length of the CDR3 is 15 residues. CDR3 residues: CASSPPRQGSYEQYF. The DNA read from the CDR3 is TGTGCCAGCAGTCCTCCTCGACAGGGCTCCTAT.

This clone was counted between two and nine times. Gene names are mouse gene names. Coverage ceases 4 residues before the CDR3 finishes, and the germline J gene fills in the end. The rearrangement joins TRBV13-3 to TRBJ2-1, with 8 bases that match TRBD2. The J segment lost 2 bases and the V segment lost 0 bases, leaving 4 bases of the junction unmatched. CDR1 is NNHDY and CDR2 is SYVADS in the germline V gene. The length of the CDR3 is 16 residues. CDR3 DNA (partial): TGTGCCAGCAGTGATGGTCTGGGGGGAGACTATGCT. Translating it yields CASSDGLGGDYA. The CDR3 in its entirety is CASSDGLGGDYAEQFF.

This clone was observed a handful of times. The listed genes are named as in mouse. The CDR3 region is CASRTGIQDTQYF. The CDR3 bases that were read are TGTGCCAGCCGGACAGGGATACAAGAC. The chain combines TRBV19 with TRBJ2-5; 8 bases are shared with TRBD1. The read terminates 4 residues before the CDR3 end, so the remaining end is supplied by the germline J gene. The CDR3 spans 13 residues. The junction had 4 bases not matched to a gene; V was cut back by 7 bases and J by 3 bases. Per the germline V gene, CDR1 is FNHDT and CDR2 is SITEND (reference sequence).

This clone was seen only a few times. Gene names and germline refer to mouse. Here the CDR3 reads CASSFRGVYNSPLYF. CDR3 bases read: TGTGCCAGCAGTTTCAGGGGGGTCTATAATTCGCCC. The chain uses TRBV13-3 and TRBJ1-6; TRBD1 matches at 7 bases. The read gets to within 3 residues of the CDR3 end, and the germline J gene fills in the rest. Being an ORF, TRBJ1-6 has a function that is uncertain. V shed 4 bases and J 3 bases; nucleotides not matched to a gene: 4. Germline values: CDR1 NNHDY, CDR2 SYVADS. The CDR3 contains 15 residues.

Only a few counts were recorded for this clone. Here the gene names and germline are mouse. Read sequence stops 4 residues before the CDR3 end, and the germline J gene provides the missing end. The same CDR3 can be traced to other DNA sequences in this sample. The V gene is TRBV19, the J gene TRBJ2-3, with TRBD2 matching 9 bases. Per the germline V gene, CDR1 is FNHDT and CDR2 is SITEND (reference sequence). The CDR3 is 15 residues long. With V trimmed by 2 bases and J by 1 base, 2 bases remained unmatched. The CDR3 here is CASSIPGGGAETLYF. The sequenced CDR3 bases are TGTGCCAGCAGTATCCCTGGGGGGGGTGCAGAA.

As regards this clone: Mouse gene names apply. The CDR3 extends 4 residues past the end of the read, so its final part is completed from the germline J gene. The chain has TRBV1 and TRBJ2-5, with 7 positions matching TRBD1. This CDR3 has 16 residues. J was trimmed by 0 bases and V by 3 bases; bases with no gene match: 6. Germline V lookup: CDR1 NSQYPW, CDR2 LRSPGD (reference sequence). The part of the CDR3 DNA that was read is TGCACCTGCAGTGCGGCAGGGGGTTATAACCAAGAC. Amino acid sequence: CTCSAAGGYNQD. The whole CDR3 region reads CTCSAAGGYNQDTQYF.

Worth noting for this clone: The gene symbols are mouse symbols. The observed sequence ends 3 residues before the CDR3 terminus, with the missing tail filled in from the germline J gene. The V and J genes are TRBV5 and TRBJ1-6, with D hard to call. TRBJ1-6 is sorted into the ORF group, with uncertain function. The CDR3 is 13 amino acids. Germline CDR1 is LGHNA and CDR2 is YNLKQL (reference sequence). V lost 3 bases and J 7 bases, leaving 7 bases between the germline ends. This CDR3 reads CASSQGINSPLYF. The DNA read from the CDR3 is TGTGCCAGCAGCCAGGGTATAAATTCGCCC.

This clone was found a few times. One base away lies a much larger clone, so this may be a sequencing read error. The listed genes are named as in mouse. The CDR3 sequence is CASSQQGNYAEQFF. Partial CDR3 DNA: TGTGCTAGCAGTCAACAGGGGAACTATGCT. The rearrangement links TRBV21 to TRBJ2-1; tentative D call: TRBD1 (6 bases). Read coverage stops 4 residues before the CDR3 terminus; the germline J gene supplies the remainder. TRBV21 is annotated as an ORF whose role is uncertain. This CDR3 region has 14 residues. Trimming shortened V by 2 bases and J by 1 base, and 6 bases separated the two germline ends.

Remarks on this clone: The gene names here belong to mouse. The covered CDR3 bases are TGTGCCAGCGGTGGCATGGGGGGGAACACCGGG. Protein product: CASGGMGGNTG. The full CDR3 protein reads CASGGMGGNTGQLYF. The chain couples TRBV13-2 to TRBJ2-2; TRBD2 matches at 8 bases. The read stops 4 residues short of the end of the CDR3; the missing end is completed from the germline J gene. CDR1 is NNHNN, CDR2 SYGAGS, per germline (reference sequence). V lost 3 bases to trimming and J lost 2 bases; unmatched junction nucleotides: 3. The CDR3 has 15 amino acids.

In its sample, this clone was seen a few times. Gene names and germline match the mouse. The read terminates 4 residues before the CDR3 end, so the remaining end is supplied by the germline J gene. The chain carries TRBV31 and TRBJ2-4, with TRBD2 matching over 7 bases. This CDR3 is built from 13 residues. Looked up from germline, CDR1 is GKSSPN and CDR2 is SITVG. Here the CDR3 reads CAWSLSGGNTLYF. The sequenced part of the CDR3 DNA is TGTGCCTGGAGTCTATCTGGGGGAAAC. Looking up the rest from reference TRBV31 and TRBJ2-4 gives the full variable domain: AQTIHQWPVAEIKAVGSPLSLGCTIKGKSSPNLYWYWQATGGTLQQLFYSITVGQVESVVQLNLSASRPKDDQFILSTEKLLLSHSGFYLCAWSLSGGNTLYFGAGTRLSVL.

Notes on this clone: The genes are named according to mouse. The CDR3 end is not reached by the read, which stops 4 residues before it; the germline J gene fills it in. J is TRBJ2-7 and V is TRBV19; D unclear. This CDR3 is built from 11 residues. The germline gives CDR1 FNHDT, CDR2 SITEND (reference sequence). CDR3 bases read: TGTGCCAGCAGTATGACAAAT. Its protein product is CASSMTN. The complete CDR3 reads CASSMTNEQYF.

This clone was detected only a few times. Gene labels here are mouse ones. Read data end 4 residues before the CDR3 end; the end is taken from the germline J gene. The chain carries TRBV1 and TRBJ2-3, with TRBD2 matching over 7 bases. The junction had 6 bases not matched to a gene; V was cut back by 3 bases and J by 0 bases. This CDR3 comprises 16 residues. Germline-derived CDR1 and CDR2 are NSQYPW and LRSPGD (reference sequence). The covered CDR3 bases are TGCACCTGCAGTGCCCGCTGGGGGTCTAGTGCAGAA. It yields the protein CTCSARWGSSAE. The whole CDR3 is CTCSARWGSSAETLYF.

To note about this clone: Gene names follow the mouse nomenclature. The CDR3 extends 4 residues past the end of the read, so its final part is completed from the germline J gene. This sample also contains other DNA sequences that code for the same CDR3. This chain joins TRBV13-2 and TRBJ1-2; 9 nucleotides agree with TRBD1. The CDR3 is 13 amino acids. The junction had 0 bases not matched to a gene; V was cut back by 2 bases and J by 4 bases. Looked up from germline, CDR1 is NNHNN and CDR2 is SYGAGS (reference sequence). The sequenced part of the CDR3 DNA is TGTGCCAGCGGTGAGGACAGGGGCTCC. Translation gives CASGEDRGS. The whole CDR3 reads CASGEDRGSDYTF.

There are a few counts of this clone. Genes here carry mouse names. The read comes to an end 4 residues before the CDR3 does, leaving the germline J gene to fill in the end. This chain joins TRBV13-1 and TRBJ2-5; a weak D match, TRBD2 (6 bases). V shed 2 bases and J shed 0 bases, with 13 bases lying between them. Germline CDR1 and CDR2: NSHNY and SYGAGN. This CDR3 region has 16 residues. The CDR3 bases that were read are TGTGCCAGCAGTGAAATGGCGGGACTTAACCAAGAC. It codes for CASSEMAGLNQD. The complete CDR3 reads CASSEMAGLNQDTQYF.

This clone was counted only a few times. Mouse names are used for the genes. The CDR3 is cut off 4 residues early in the read; its end comes from the germline J gene. This rearrangement joins TRBV5 to TRBJ2-5, with D uncertain. V was clipped by 4 bases and J by 3 bases, with 5 bases between them. CDR3 length: 12 residues. CDR1 and CDR2 from the germline V gene are LGHNA and YNLKQL (reference sequence). CDR3 loop: CASSPEQDTQYF. CDR3 DNA (partial): TGTGCCAGCAGCCCTGAGCAAGAC.

There are a few counts of this clone. Any gene name here is a mouse gene name. The read falls 4 residues short of the CDR3 end, and the missing part is taken from the germline J gene. The V and J genes are TRBV13-1 and TRBJ1-1, with unresolved D. Trimming took off 4 bases at V and 0 bases at J, with 10 bases between the two ends. Looked up from germline, CDR1 is NSHNY and CDR2 is SYGAGN. The CDR3 consists of 14 residues. The CDR3 sequence: CASSPQRANTEVFF. The CDR3 bases that were read are TGTGCCAGCAGTCCTCAGAGGGCAAACACA.

This clone came up a few times. A far larger clone is just one base off, so this is likely a read error. The listed genes are named as in mouse. The sequenced fragment ends 4 residues before the CDR3 boundary, so the rest is inferred from the germline J gene. The V gene is TRBV19, the J gene TRBJ2-2; D might be TRBD1 (6 bases). Deletions cut 4 bases from V and 0 bases from J, with 7 bases between. Germline assignment: CDR1 FNHDT and CDR2 SITEND (reference sequence). This CDR3 region has 14 residues. CDR3 residues: CASSGTSNTGQLYF. The sequenced part of the CDR3 DNA is TGTGCCAGCAGTGGGACATCAAACACCGGG.

This clone was observed a few times. These gene names are mouse names. The sequenced fragment ends 4 residues before the CDR3 boundary, so the rest is inferred from the germline J gene. V usage is TRBV13-1 and J usage is TRBJ2-3, with D tentatively TRBD1 (6 bases). The CDR3 has 14 amino acids. Per germline, CDR1 NSHNY and CDR2 SYGAGN. Trimming took 3 bases from V and 1 from J, leaving 9 bases between them. The sequenced part of the CDR3 DNA is TGTGCCAGCAGTGCCAGGGGAGGTGCAGAA. Translation gives CASSARGGAE. The whole CDR3 protein is CASSARGGAETLYF.

As concerns this clone: The gene symbols are mouse symbols. With the read ending 4 residues before the CDR3 end, the germline J gene is used to fill in that end. Additional DNA sequences in this sample encode the identical CDR3. The J gene is TRBJ2-5, the V gene TRBV13-1, with a tentative D call TRBD1 (6 bases). V lost 2 bases, J lost 3 bases, and 7 bases lay in between. This CDR3 is built from 13 residues. CDR1 and CDR2 (germline): NSHNY, SYGAGN. Here the CDR3 reads CASSEQGQDTQYF. The CDR3 bases that were read are TGTGCCAGCAGTGAACAGGGTCAAGAC.

This clone occurred a few times. All gene names here are mouse names. The read halts 4 residues ahead of the CDR3 end, with the missing end drawn from the germline J gene. The same CDR3 also results from other DNA sequences found in this sample. This chain joins TRBV1 and TRBJ2-5, with 8 bases fitting TRBD1. CDR1 is NSQYPW, CDR2 LRSPGD, per germline (reference sequence). This CDR3 spans 16 amino acids. V shed 0 bases, J shed 3 bases, and the junction held 5 bases outside the gene matches. The CDR3 is CTCSADPGGGQDTQYF. The CDR3 DNA, read in part, is TGCACCTGCAGTGCAGATCCAGGGGGCGGGCAAGAC.

In regard to this clone: The genes and germline here are from mouse. The CDR3 here is CASSTGWGRDAEQFF. The CDR3 DNA, read in part, is TGTGCCAGCAGTACGGGGTGGGGGAGAGATGCT. The gene calls are TRBV19 and TRBJ2-1, with a tentative D call TRBD2 (6 bases). Read sequence stops 4 residues before the CDR3 end, and the germline J gene provides the missing end. Trimming stripped 3 bases from V and 5 bases from J, with 15 bases between. Germline CDR1 FNHDT, CDR2 SITEND (reference sequence). This CDR3 is 15 amino acids long.

As for this clone: All gene names here are mouse names. The read ends 4 residues early relative to the CDR3; the germline J gene fills the gap. This sequence joins TRBV1 and TRBJ1-2, with TRBD1 matching 8 bases. CDR1 NSQYPW and CDR2 LRSPGD come from the germline V gene (reference sequence). The CDR3 length is 16 residues. J was trimmed by 2 bases and V by 0 bases; bases with no gene match: 5. The CDR3 protein is CTCSADGGQANSDYTF. The CDR3 bases that were read are TGCACCTGCAGTGCAGATGGGGGACAGGCTAACTCC.

The table lists this clone with a few counts. Gene names denote mouse genes. The read terminates 4 residues before the CDR3 end, so the remaining end is supplied by the germline J gene. The chain carries TRBV29 and TRBJ2-7; a weak D match, TRBD1 (5 bases). V was cut by 6 bases and J by 1 base, with 7 bases left in between. The CDR3 is made up of 12 amino acids. Germline V gene sequence: CDR1 MSHET, CDR2 SYDVDS. Incomplete CDR3 DNA: TGTGCTAGCAGGACAGAATCCTAT. It translates to CASRTESY. From start to end, the CDR3 is CASRTESYEQYF. Drawing the rest from reference TRBV29 and TRBJ2-7, the complete variable domain is DMKVTQMPRYLIKRMGENVLLECGQDMSHETMYWYRQDPGLGLQLIYISYDVDSNSEGDIPKGYRVSRKKREHFSLILDSAKTNQTSVYFCASRTESYEQYFGPGTRLTVL.

This clone was seen more than once but under ten times. The genes are named according to mouse. From the germline J gene comes the end of the CDR3, since the read stops 4 residues before it. The sample holds other DNA sequences that translate to the same CDR3. This chain connects TRBV19 to TRBJ2-7; D not certain. CDR1 and CDR2 from the germline V gene are FNHDT and SITEND (reference sequence). The CDR3 totals 12 residues. The CDR3: CASSPTYYEQYF. The CDR3 DNA, read in part, is TGTGCCAGCAGTCCGACATATTAT.

Note on this clone: Germline and genes here are mouse. The read halts 3 residues ahead of the CDR3 end, with the missing end drawn from the germline J gene. Other DNA sequences in this sample translate to the same CDR3. This sequence joins TRBV19 and TRBJ1-6, with a tentative D call TRBD1 (6 bases). TRBJ1-6 is annotated as an ORF whose role is uncertain. Per germline, CDR1 FNHDT and CDR2 SITEND (reference sequence). The V gene lost 5 bases and the J gene lost 3 bases, with 6 bases spanning the gap. There are 13 residues in the CDR3. The CDR3 reads CASSRGYNSPLYF. The covered CDR3 bases are TGTGCCAGCAGCAGGGGCTATAATTCGCCC.

This clone showed up just a few times. Any gene name here is a mouse gene name. The read halts 4 residues ahead of the CDR3 end, with the missing end drawn from the germline J gene. This rearrangement joins TRBV1 to TRBJ2-7, with 8 bases fitting TRBD2. The CDR3 has 14 residues. Looked up from germline, CDR1 is NSQYPW and CDR2 is LRSPGD (reference sequence). With 6 bases clipped from V and 0 bases from J, the junction kept 4 bases outside the gene matches. The covered CDR3 bases are TGCACCTGCAGGCGGGACTGGAGCTCCTAT. This encodes CTCRRDWSSY. The entire CDR3 reads CTCRRDWSSYEQYF.

This clone was seen a handful of times. Mouse names are used for the genes. The CDR3 is cut off 4 residues early in the read; its end comes from the germline J gene. The chain recombines TRBV17 with TRBJ1-1; D ambiguous. This CDR3 is built from 15 residues. Germline V CDR1 and CDR2: MNHDT, YYDKIL. V was clipped by 3 bases and J by 1 base, with 12 bases between them. CDR3 in amino acids: CASSSPRMRNTEVFF. CDR3 DNA, as far as it was read: TGTGCTAGCAGTAGCCCCAGGATGAGGAACACA.

This clone has just a few counts. These gene names are mouse names. The observed sequence ends 4 residues before the CDR3 terminus, with the missing tail filled in from the germline J gene. Other DNA sequences in the sample encode the same CDR3. This chain joins TRBV5 and TRBJ2-3, with 7 bases identical to TRBD2. Germline CDR1 is LGHNA and CDR2 is YNLKQL (reference sequence). V trimming: 4 bases; J trimming: 0 bases; junction bases outside the gene matches: 4. The CDR3 spans 15 residues. The sequenced CDR3 bases are TGTGCCAGCAGCCCACTGGGGACTAGTGCAGAA. This sequence encodes CASSPLGTSAE. The whole CDR3 sequence is CASSPLGTSAETLYF.